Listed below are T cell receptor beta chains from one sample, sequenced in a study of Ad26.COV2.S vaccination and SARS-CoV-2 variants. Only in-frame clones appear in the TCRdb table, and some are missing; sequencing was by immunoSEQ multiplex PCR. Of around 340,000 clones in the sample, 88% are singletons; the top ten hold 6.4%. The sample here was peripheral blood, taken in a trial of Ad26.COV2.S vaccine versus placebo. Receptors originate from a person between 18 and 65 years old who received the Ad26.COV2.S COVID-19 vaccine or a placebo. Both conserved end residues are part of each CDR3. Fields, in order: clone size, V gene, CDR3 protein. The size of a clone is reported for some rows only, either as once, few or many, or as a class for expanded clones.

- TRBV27 CASSPKAGGGSPLHF
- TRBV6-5 CASSSGKGQPQHF
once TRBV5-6 CASSSTFLGYTF
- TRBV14 CASSQGAGQSNEQFF
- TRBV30 CAWSFIYPQGKFSNTGELFF
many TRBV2 CASRSGGMNPSYGYTF
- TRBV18 CASSSTGGGMNTEAFF
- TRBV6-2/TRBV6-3 CASSSYQTRQINSPLHF
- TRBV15 CATTEGSGSYNEQFF
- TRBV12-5 CASGIEQGAHQPQHF
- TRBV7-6 CASSPGQGKGPYEQYF
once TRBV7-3 CASSFGQSGANVLTF
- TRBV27 CASSPTIPYEQYF
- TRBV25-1 CATSRTGGVRTGELFF
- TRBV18 CASSPRLGAGGMRETQYF
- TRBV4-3 CASSAGLFGELFF
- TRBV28 CASSSYRGLRATQPQHF
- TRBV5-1 CASSLGQQNYEQYF
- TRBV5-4 CASSLGGSTATNYGYTF
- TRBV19 CASTTSGSSSYNEQFF
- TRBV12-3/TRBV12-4 CASSITGTETF
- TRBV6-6 CASRQGQGVNQETQYF
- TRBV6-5 CASTWTGGTEAFF
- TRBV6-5 CASSYSSPEGAYEQYF
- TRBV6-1 CASSEGGRREKLFF
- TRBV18 CASSPRTSGLNEQFF
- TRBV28 CASSVSLEKLFF
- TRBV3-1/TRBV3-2 CASSYGTGGNQPQHF
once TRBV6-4 CASSGPGNTGELFF
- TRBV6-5 CASTVRDTQYF
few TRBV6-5 CASTPGQRNQPQHF
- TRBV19 CASSGRDQLAGANVLTF
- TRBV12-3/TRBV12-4 CASSPHTGIGYTF
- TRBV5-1 CASSPGTAYNEQFF
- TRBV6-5 CASSYSARRETQYF
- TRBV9 CASSNDLSGSSPLHF
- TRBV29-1 CSAGVGGNTGELFF
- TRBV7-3 CASRGSGPEAFF
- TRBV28 CASSPGGRTFYSTSGRYTGELFF
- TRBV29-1 CSVRQSMNTEAFF